The 22 T cell receptor beta chains reported below all come from one sample, sequenced in a study of shared clonotypes between healthy human individuals. TCRdb's copy holds only in-frame clones and misses some; the assay was immunoSEQ multiplex PCR. The profile shows about 2 million clones, 90% to 95% of them singletons. The sequencing input was naive CD4+ T cells sorted from blood. Documented subset: CD45RA+ positively selected. The source is a man in his late teens or twenties in good health.

The rearrangement links TRBV19 to TRBJ2-1; 9 bases line up with TRBD1. Looked up from germline, CDR1 is LNHDA and CDR2 is SQIVND (reference sequence). The CDR3 extends over 15 amino acids. The junction had 8 bases not matched to a gene; V was cut back by 9 bases and J by 2 bases. The CDR3 reads CASAQGASPYNEQFF. For the CDR3, the DNA is TGTGCCAGCGCACAGGGGGCAAGTCCCTACAATGAGCAGTTCTTC.

The chain uses TRBV11-2 and TRBJ2-6; D call uncertain. Germline CDR1 is SGHAT and CDR2 is FQNNGV. The CDR3 consists of 13 residues. Trimming removed 7 bases at V and 2 bases at J, with 6 bases between. In nucleotides, the CDR3 is TGTGCCAGCATTCTTACTGGGGCCAACGTCCTGACTTTC. It specifies CASILTGANVLTF.

This rearrangement joins TRBV28 to TRBJ2-2; perhaps D is TRBD1 or TRBD2 (5 bases each). The ends were cut back, 6 bases at V and 0 bases at J, with 14 bases in the middle. The CDR3 is 16 residues long. Germline lookup yields CDR1 MDHEN and CDR2 SYDVKM. The CDR3 nucleotides are TGTGCCAGCAGCCTAGAGGGACGGCCGAACACCGGGGAGCTGTTTTTT. Amino acid sequence: CASSLEGRPNTGELFF.

The chain recombines TRBV6-1 with TRBJ2-7; D ambiguous. Germline V gene lookup returns CDR1 MNHNS and CDR2 SASEGT. This CDR3 region has 12 residues. Between the trimmed V and J ends, which lost 5 bases and 7 bases, there was a span of 12 bases. Here the CDR3 reads CASSPAFAEQYF. The CDR3 DNA sequence: TGTGCCAGCAGTCCGGCATTCGCGGAGCAGTACTTC.

V usage is TRBV4-1 and J usage is TRBJ1-5; tentatively, D is TRBD1 (6 bases). Germline loops: CDR1 MGHRA, CDR2 YSYEKL. CDR3 length: 18 amino acids. V lost 1 base to trimming and J lost 2 bases, with 18 bases between them. This CDR3 is CASSQGSLGAAGNQPQHF. CDR3 sequence (DNA): TGCGCCAGCAGCCAAGGGTCATTGGGGGCAGCGGGCAATCAGCCCCAGCATTTT.

In the case of this clone: This specimen includes other DNA sequences encoding the same CDR3. The chain joins TRBV9 to TRBJ2-1; 7 bases are shared with TRBD1. V gave up 0 bases and J gave up 1 base; unmatched junction bases: 1. Germline CDR1 SGDLS, CDR2 YYNGEE. The CDR3 is 15 amino acids. The CDR3 loop is CASSVGTGSYNEQFF. Here the CDR3 DNA reads TGTGCCAGCAGCGTAGGGACAGGTTCCTACAATGAGCAGTTCTTC.

The genes are TRBV5-1 and TRBJ1-2, with D uncertain. The germline gives CDR1 SGHRS, CDR2 YFSETQ. The CDR3 is made up of 13 amino acids. Trimming shortened V by 2 bases and J by 3 bases, and 8 bases separated the two germline ends. CDR3 loop: CASSFSGYYGYTF. The CDR3, as DNA: TGCGCCAGCAGCTTCAGTGGGTACTATGGCTACACCTTC.

The chain has TRBV28 and TRBJ1-2; D call uncertain. This CDR3 is 11 amino acids long. V lost 11 bases to trimming and J lost 8 bases, with 15 bases between them. Looked up from germline, CDR1 is MDHEN and CDR2 is SYDVKM. CDR3 DNA: TGTGCCGCCGCTCCTCCGGAGGGCTACACCTTC. Translating gives CAAAPPEGYTF.

Remarks on this clone: Other DNA sequences within the sample encode an identical CDR3. The V and J genes are TRBV6-5 and TRBJ2-5; D gene unclear. The CDR3 covers 10 residues. CDR1 is MNHEY, CDR2 SVGAGI, per germline. V gave up 8 bases and J gave up 5 bases, with 6 bases separating them. The CDR3 nucleotides read TGTGCCAGCGGGTGGGAGACCCAGTACTTC. Translation: CASGWETQYF.

As concerns this clone: Distinct nucleotide sequences in the sample also encode this CDR3. The V call is TRBV5-1, the J call TRBJ2-3; possibly TRBD2 for D (6 bases). Trimming took 1 base from V and 1 from J, leaving 7 bases between them. CDR1 is SGHRS, CDR2 YFSETQ, per germline. The length of the CDR3 is 14 residues. The CDR3 spells CASSLSGGTDTQYF. CDR3 DNA: TGCGCCAGCAGCTTGTCGGGGGGCACAGATACGCAGTATTTT.

Details on this clone: A much larger clone lies a single base off, so this may be a read error. In the same sample, other DNA sequences code for this CDR3. The chain employs TRBV18 and TRBJ2-3; D is perhaps TRBD1 (5 bases). Germline V lookup: CDR1 KGHSH, CDR2 LQKENI. The CDR3 loop spans 14 amino acids. In nucleotides, the CDR3 is TGTGCCAGCTCACCTCTGGGGCGCACGGATACGCAGTATTTT. This gives the protein CASSPLGRTDTQYF.

The chain links TRBV7-8 to TRBJ2-7; D is undetermined. This CDR3 spans 12 amino acids. Trimming shortened V by 3 bases and J by 3 bases, and 6 bases separated the two germline ends. Germline assignment: CDR1 SGHVS and CDR2 FQNEAQ. CDR3 sequence reads: CASSFRGYEQYF. In DNA form, the CDR3 reads TGTGCCAGCAGCTTCCGAGGCTACGAGCAGTACTTC.

The chain has TRBV7-9 and TRBJ2-1, with D unclear. V lost 5 bases and J lost 9, with 17 bases in between. The CDR3 loop spans 14 amino acids. Germline CDR1 is SEHNR and CDR2 is FQNEAQ (reference sequence). The CDR3 nucleotides are TGTGCCAGCAGCAACTACCGACCCCCCAGTGAGCAGTTCTTC. This encodes CASSNYRPPSEQFF.

This chain links TRBV4-3 with TRBJ2-3; no firm D call. Deletions cut 0 bases from V and 0 bases from J, with 13 bases between. The CDR3 sequence is 17 residues long. Germline V gene sequence: CDR1 LGHNA, CDR2 YSLEER. The CDR3 is CASSQDLGGPSTDTQYF. The CDR3 coding sequence is TGCGCCAGCAGCCAAGATCTTGGCGGTCCGAGCACAGATACGCAGTATTTT.

The chain carries TRBV5-1 and TRBJ2-2, with 8 bases aligning to TRBD1. The V segment lost 2 bases and the J segment 0 bases; nucleotides outside the gene matches: 3. The CDR3 is made up of 16 amino acids. Germline lookup yields CDR1 SGHRS and CDR2 YFSETQ. This CDR3 is CASSFAGGANTGELFF. Here the CDR3 DNA reads TGCGCCAGCAGCTTTGCAGGGGGCGCGAACACCGGGGAGCTGTTTTTT. The variable domain in full, with the rest retrieved from reference TRBV5-1 and TRBJ2-2, is KAGVTQTPRYLIKTRGQQVTLSCSPISGHRSVSWYQQTPGQGLQFLFEYFSETQRNKGNFPGRFSGRQFSNSRSEMNVSTLELGDSALYLCASSFAGGANTGELFFGEGSRLTVL.

V and J are TRBV15 and TRBJ1-2; D call uncertain. Germline assignment: CDR1 LNHNV and CDR2 YYDKDF (reference sequence). The V and J ends lost 8 bases and 3 bases respectively, with 10 bases between them. The CDR3 has 12 residues. The CDR3 spells CATSDGYYGYTF. The DNA for the CDR3 is TGTGCCACCTCGGACGGGTACTATGGCTACACCTTC.

The chain joins TRBV2 to TRBJ1-5; 8 bases are a match to TRBD1. V lost 6 bases and J lost 0; bases outside the gene matches: 7. There are 16 residues in the CDR3. Germline loops: CDR1 SNHLY, CDR2 FYNNEI. Here the CDR3 DNA reads TGTGCCAGCAGAGATGACAGGGGATATAGCAATCAGCCCCAGCATTTT. It specifies CASRDDRGYSNQPQHF.

The rearrangement links TRBV4-1 to TRBJ2-5; no clear D gene. Looked up from germline, CDR1 is MGHRA and CDR2 is YSYEKL. The CDR3 sequence is 11 residues long. Trimming took 1 base from V and 9 from J, leaving 6 bases between them. The CDR3 region has the DNA TGCGCCAGCAGCCAAGGAGTGGCCCAGTACTTC. Its translation is CASSQGVAQYF.

V gene TRBV5-1 combines with J gene TRBJ1-4; 7 bases agree with TRBD1. The J segment lost 11 bases and the V segment lost 0 bases, leaving 7 bases of the junction unmatched. The CDR3 is made up of 14 amino acids. CDR1 and CDR2 from the germline V gene are SGHRS and YFSETQ. CDR3 sequence reads: CASSLEQGPRKLFF. The CDR3 DNA follows: TGCGCCAGCAGCTTGGAACAGGGGCCCCGGAAACTGTTTTTT.

The rearrangement links TRBV5-4 to TRBJ1-3; 7 nucleotides match TRBD1. Germline CDR1 and CDR2: SGHNT and YYREEE (reference sequence). Trimming took 5 bases from V and 1 from J; bases not matched to a gene: 3. The CDR3 loop spans 14 amino acids. This chain's CDR3 is CASRQTGSGNTIYF. The CDR3 DNA reads TGTGCCAGCAGACAGACAGGGTCTGGAAACACCATATATTTT.

V is TRBV19 and J is TRBJ2-3; D not certain. Trimming took off 3 bases at V and 0 bases at J, with 7 bases between the two ends. The CDR3 contains 14 residues. The germline V gene encodes CDR1 LNHDA and CDR2 SQIVND (reference sequence). Here the CDR3 reads CASSIDISTDTQYF. The DNA for the CDR3 is TGTGCCAGTAGTATTGACATAAGCACAGATACGCAGTATTTT.

This clone was seen just once. The gene calls are TRBV10-3 and TRBJ2-7; D gene uncertain. CDR1 is ENHRY, CDR2 SYGVKD, per germline. V was shortened by 4 bases and J by 0 bases, with 13 bases between the two germline ends. This CDR3 spans 15 amino acids. Here the CDR3 DNA reads TGTGCCATCAGTGGTAGAGGACGGGCCTCCTACGAGCAGTACTTC. Its protein is CAISGRGRASYEQYF.